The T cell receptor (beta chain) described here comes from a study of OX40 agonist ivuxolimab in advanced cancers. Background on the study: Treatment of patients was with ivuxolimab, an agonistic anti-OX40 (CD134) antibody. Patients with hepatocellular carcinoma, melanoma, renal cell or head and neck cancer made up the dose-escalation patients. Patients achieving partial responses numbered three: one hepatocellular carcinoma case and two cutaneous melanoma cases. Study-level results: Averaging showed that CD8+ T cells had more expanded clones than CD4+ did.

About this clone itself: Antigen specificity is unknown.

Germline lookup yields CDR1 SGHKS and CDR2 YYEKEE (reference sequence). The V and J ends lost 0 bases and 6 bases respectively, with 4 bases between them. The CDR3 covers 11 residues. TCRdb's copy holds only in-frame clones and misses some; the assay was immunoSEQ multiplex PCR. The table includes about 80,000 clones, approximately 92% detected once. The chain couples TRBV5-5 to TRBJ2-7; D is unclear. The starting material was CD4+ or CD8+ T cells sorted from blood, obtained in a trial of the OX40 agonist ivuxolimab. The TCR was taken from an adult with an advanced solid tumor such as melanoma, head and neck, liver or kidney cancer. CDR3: CASSLEAEQYF. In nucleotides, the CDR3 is TGTGCCAGCAGCTTGGAGGCCGAGCAGTACTTC.